The subject of this entry is one T cell receptor beta chain. Its specificity is unknown. This entry comes from a study of shared clonotypes between healthy human individuals. Produced via immunoSEQ multiplex PCR; TCRdb's table is partial and in-frame only. The sample consists of around 2.1 million clones, 90% to 97% of them appearing once. CDR3 length equals 15 residues. Germline loops: CDR1 SGHTA, CDR2 FQGNSA. Trimming took 5 bases from V and 0 from J, leaving 10 bases between them. Donation came from healthy HIV-negative adults that had no recent acute infections or vaccinations. Study observations and caveats: Rarefaction indicated that sorted-subset sequencing remained incomplete although depth was large.

The specimen sequenced was naive CD4+ T cells sorted from blood. The subset denotes: CD45RA+ positively selected. The clonotype comes from a man aged 18 to 35 in good health. The chain combines TRBV7-2 with TRBJ1-4; no firm D call. CDR3 in DNA: TGTGCCAGCAGCCGGGAGGCCGCAACTAATGAAAAACTGTTTTTT. It is translated as CASSREAATNEKLFF.